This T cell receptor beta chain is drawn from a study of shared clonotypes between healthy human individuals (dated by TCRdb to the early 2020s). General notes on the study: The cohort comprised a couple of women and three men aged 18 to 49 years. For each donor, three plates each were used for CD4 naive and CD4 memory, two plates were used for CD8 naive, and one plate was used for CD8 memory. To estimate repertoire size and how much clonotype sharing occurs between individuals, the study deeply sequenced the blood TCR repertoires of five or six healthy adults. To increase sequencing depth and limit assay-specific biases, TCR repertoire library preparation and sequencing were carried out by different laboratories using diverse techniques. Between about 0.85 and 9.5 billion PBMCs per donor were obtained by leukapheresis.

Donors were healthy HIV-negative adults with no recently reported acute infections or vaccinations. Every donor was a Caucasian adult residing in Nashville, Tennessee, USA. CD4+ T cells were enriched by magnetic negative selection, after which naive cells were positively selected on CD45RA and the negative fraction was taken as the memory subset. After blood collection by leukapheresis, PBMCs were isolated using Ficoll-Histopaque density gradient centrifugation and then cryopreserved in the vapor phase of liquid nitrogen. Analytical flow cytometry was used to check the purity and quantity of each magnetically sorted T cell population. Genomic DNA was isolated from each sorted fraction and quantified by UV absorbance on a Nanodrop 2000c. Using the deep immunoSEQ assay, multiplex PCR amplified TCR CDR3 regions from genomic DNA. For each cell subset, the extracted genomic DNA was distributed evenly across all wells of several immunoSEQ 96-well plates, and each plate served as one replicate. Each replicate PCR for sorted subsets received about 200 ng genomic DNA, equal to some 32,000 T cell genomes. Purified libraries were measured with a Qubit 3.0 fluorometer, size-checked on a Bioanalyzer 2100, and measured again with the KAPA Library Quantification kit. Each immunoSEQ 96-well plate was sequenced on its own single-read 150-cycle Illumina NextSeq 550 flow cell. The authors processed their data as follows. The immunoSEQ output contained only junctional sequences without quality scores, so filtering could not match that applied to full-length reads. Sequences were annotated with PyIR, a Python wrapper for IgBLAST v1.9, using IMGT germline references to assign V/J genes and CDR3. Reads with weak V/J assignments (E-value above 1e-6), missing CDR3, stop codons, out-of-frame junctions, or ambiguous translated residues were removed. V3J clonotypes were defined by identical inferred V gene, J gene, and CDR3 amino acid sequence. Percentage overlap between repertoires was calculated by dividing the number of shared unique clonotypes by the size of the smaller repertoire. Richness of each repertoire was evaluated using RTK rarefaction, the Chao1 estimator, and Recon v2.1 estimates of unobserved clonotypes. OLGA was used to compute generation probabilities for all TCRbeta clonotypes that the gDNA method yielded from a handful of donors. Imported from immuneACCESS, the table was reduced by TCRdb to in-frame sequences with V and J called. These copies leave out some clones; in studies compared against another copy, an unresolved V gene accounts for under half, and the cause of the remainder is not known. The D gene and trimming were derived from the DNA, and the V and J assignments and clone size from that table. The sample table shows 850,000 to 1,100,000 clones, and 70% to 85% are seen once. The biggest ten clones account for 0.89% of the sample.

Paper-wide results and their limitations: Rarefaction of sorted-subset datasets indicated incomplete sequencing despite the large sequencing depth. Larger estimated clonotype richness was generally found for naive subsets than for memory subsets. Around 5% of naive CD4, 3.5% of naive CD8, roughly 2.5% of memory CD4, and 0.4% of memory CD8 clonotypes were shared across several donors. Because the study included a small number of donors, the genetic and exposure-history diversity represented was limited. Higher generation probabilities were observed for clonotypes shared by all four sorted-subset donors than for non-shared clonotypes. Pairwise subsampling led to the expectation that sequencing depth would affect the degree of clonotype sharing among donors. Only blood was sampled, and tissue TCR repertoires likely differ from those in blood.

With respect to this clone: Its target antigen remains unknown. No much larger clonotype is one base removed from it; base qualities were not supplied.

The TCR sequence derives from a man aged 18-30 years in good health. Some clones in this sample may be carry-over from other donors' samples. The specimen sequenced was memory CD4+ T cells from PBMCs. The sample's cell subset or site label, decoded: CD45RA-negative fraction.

The CDR3 reads CASSLGTSGTSDTQYF. The base sequence is TGTGCCAGCTCACTTGGGACTAGCGGGACCTCGGATACGCAGTATTTT. The rearrangement combines TRBV18 with TRBJ2-3, and 13 bases in between align with TRBD2. V and J are trimmed by 4 bases and 6 bases, and the gene matches miss 7 bases of the junction. CDR1 and CDR2 (KGHSH, LQKENI) derive from the germline V gene. From the cysteine through the phenylalanine, the CDR3 covers 16 amino acids. Here the CDR3 DNA is all that survives: 48 bases in frame from base 1.